This T cell receptor beta chain was captured by sequencing in a study of CD8+ T cells in alopecia areata. Study overall: Twice daily, treated patients received 5 to 10 mg of oral tofacitinib. Scoring of treated patients' severity used the percentage of affected scalp area.

Isolated RNA was reverse transcribed into cDNA used as the sequencing template. The protocol was immunoSEQ multiplex PCR, while the TCRdb copy is restricted to in-frame clones and leaves out a portion. The sample comprises 130,000 or so clones, around 86% of which are singletons, and about 12% rests with the top ten. The CDR3 contains 12 residues. Germline assignment: CDR1 SGHRS and CDR2 YFSETQ. The germline V and J ends were trimmed by 4 bases and 9 bases, with 11 bases remaining between them. This sample's treatment: oral pan-JAK inhibitor, 5-10 mg twice daily. Sample: CD8+ T cells sorted from blood, taken at week 4, from a patient treated with tofacitinib. This TCR came from a human donor with alopecia areata. V usage is TRBV5-1 and J usage is TRBJ2-1; the D is unclear. The CDR3 region is CASSVSIGEQFF. CDR3 DNA: TGCGCCAGCAGCGTGTCAATAGGTGAGCAGTTCTTC.